This is a list of T cell receptor beta chains from one sample in a study of metastatic and nonmetastatic thyroid tumors. TCRdb reanalyzed the PCR reads via MiXCR. The table has about 85,000 clones, roughly 8.6% seen once; the top ten hold approximately 10%. Sequenced input: blood. Source of these receptors: a female donor with papillary thyroid cancer or a benign thyroid nodule (not recorded which). Some clones in this sample may be carry-over from other donors' samples. CDR3s leave out the opening cysteine and the closing phenylalanine or tryptophan. Each record gives: J gene, CDR3 length, V gene, clone size, CDR3 protein. Clone size is given for some rows only: seen once, a few or many times, or a class if the clone is expanded.

>TRBJ2-7|10|TRBV25-1|many
ASSVNGYEQY
>TRBJ2-2|12|TRBV24-1|many
ATSTRGRTGELF
>TRBJ1-6|11|TRBV5-5|many
ASRPTSNSPLH
>TRBJ2-5|13|TRBV2|many
ASRLAGGGQETQY
>TRBJ2-2|14|TRBV19|many
ASTFLPTVTVGELF
>TRBJ1-3|11|TRBV28|many
ASSPESGNTIY
>TRBJ1-1|9|TRBV2|many
ASNGGTEAF
>TRBJ1-1|11|TRBV5-1|many
ASSWTVNAEAF
>TRBJ2-3|15|TRBV9|many
ASSVTVRAGGANTQY
>TRBJ1-5|14|TRBV28|many
ASKRSGGAGNQPQH
>TRBJ2-7|13|TRBV28|many
ASSLSGAPSYEQY
>TRBJ2-3|12|TRBV4-1|many
ASSQEVRDRVPY
>TRBJ2-1|13|TRBV15|many
ATSRDVADGSEQF
>TRBJ2-5|11|TRBV11-2|many
ASSLSYWETQY
>TRBJ2-5|14|TRBV5-1|many
ASSLAGRGLAETQY
>TRBJ1-2|11|TRBV18|many
ASSTAGGGGYT
>TRBJ2-5|15|TRBV5-1|many
ASSIQGAHSRQETQY
>TRBJ1-6|13|TRBV6-1|many
ASRGQGAINSPLH
>TRBJ1-4|11|TRBV6-1|many
ASSDVPYEKLF
>TRBJ2-3|13|TRBV6-1|few
ASSGAAYSTDTQY
>TRBJ2-1|11|TRBV20-1|many
SARDMLGVEQF
>TRBJ2-7|12|TRBV5-1|many
ASTTTTGSAEQY
>TRBJ1-3|13|TRBV6-2/TRBV6-3|many
ASSYQDNSGNTIY
>TRBJ1-6|13|TRBV6-1|few
ASSVTVLPNSPLH
>TRBJ1-3|12|TRBV20-1|many
SARESRFGNTIY
>TRBJ2-5|13|TRBV28|many
ASTPRWGRGETQY
>TRBJ2-7|14|TRBV3-1|many
ASSQDRLAGGDEQY
>TRBJ2-5|11|TRBV7-7|few
ASSLEGFGTQY
>TRBJ2-3|16|TRBV28|many
ASSLASGGAASTDTQY
>TRBJ1-1|12|TRBV10-3|NA
AISESTGRKEAF
>TRBJ2-5|14|TRBV7-8|many
ASSLEGGGARETQY
>TRBJ2-3|15|TRBV12-3/TRBV12-4|few
ASRGFDGGDKTDTQY
>TRBJ2-1|14|TRBV5-1|many
ASSLGLAGGLDEQF
>TRBJ2-5|15|TRBV6-5|many
ASSYSNLGGTVSTQY
>TRBJ2-5|12|TRBV5-1|many
ASSAQGAWETQY
>TRBJ2-1|14|TRBV20-1|NA
SARTSGGPTGCEQF
>TRBJ2-3|10|TRBV3-1|many
ASSQRTNTQY
>TRBJ2-1|12|TRBV20-1|many
SARIAGGGDEQL
>TRBJ2-7|12|TRBV28|few
ASSSSGTAYEQY
>TRBJ2-7|12|TRBV19|many
ASSIQGRSDEQY
>TRBJ2-2|11|TRBV30|NA
AWGTGGPGELF
>TRBJ2-1|12|TRBV6-1|many
ASSPRGRNNEQF
>TRBJ2-7|11|TRBV10-3|many
AISGVNSYEQY
>TRBJ1-1|11|TRBV5-6|many
ASSVGVLTEAF
>TRBJ1-1|12|TRBV6-4|NA
ASSLGLSNTEAF